This T cell receptor (beta chain) was sequenced for a study of T cells in Graves' hyperthyroidism and ophthalmopathy. Study conclusions and caveats: Classification by a 13 V-J model distinguished ophthalmopathy from stable hyperthyroidism.

This clonotype was counted between two and nine times. Its antigen is unknown. The TCR beta CDR3 regions underwent amplification using RNA transcripts as the source. Carried out on the TCR CDR3, a first-round RT-PCR used the HTBI primer set. One entry per CDR3 protein, called by TCRdb with MiXCR from the multiplex PCR reads. The profile shows about 560,000 distinct CDR3 sequences, 16% of them singletons. CDR1 and CDR2 (germline): MNHNS, SASEGT. The CDR3 extends over 16 amino acids. V trimming: 4 bases; J trimming: 2 bases; junction bases outside the gene matches: 4. The rearrangement uses TRBV6-1 and TRBJ1-5; TRBD1 matches 11 bases. This TCR came from a woman in her late teens or twenties with Graves' hyperthyroidism. The sequencing sample was made of blood. The CDR3 region is CASSGPGQGGNQPQHF. The CDR3 DNA sequence: TGTGCCAGCAGTGGGCCGGGACAGGGGGGCAATCAGCCCCAGCATTTT.